The sequence of this TCR beta chain was determined in a study of blood T cell repertoires in COVID-19. Study as a whole: The samples span acute and convalescent COVID-19 from the United States, Italy and Spain. PBMCs, B-cell-depleted T cells, or T cells were the source of the cDNA or gDNA that made up the material.

Trimming left V 0 bases short and J 1 base short, with 13 bases between. CDR1 and CDR2 (germline): SGDLS, YYNGEE. The CDR3 is 16 amino acids. Original handling: Estimated nucleated cell counts came from reference gene primer amplification. Generated by immunoSEQ multiplex PCR, the TCRdb table keeps only in-frame clones and is missing some. Clone size and V and J calls were adopted from that table, with D and trimming inferred from the DNA. The top ten clones hold about 4.2% of a sample with around 150,000 clones, approximately 90% of them seen once. The clonotype comes from a woman aged 60-75 years with active or convalescent COVID-19. The sequenced sample consisted of peripheral blood. The chain uses TRBV9 and TRBJ1-2; possibly TRBD1 for D (6 bases). The CDR3 protein is CASSVEPTGFNYGYTF. As DNA, the CDR3 is TGTGCCAGCAGCGTAGAACCAACAGGGTTTAACTATGGCTACACCTTC.